A single sample is the source of the 26 T cell receptor beta chains below, sequenced in a study of immune heterogeneity within non-small cell lung tumors. It was a multiplex PCR that amplified TCR beta CDR3, with 32 V and 13 J primers. TCRdb ran MiXCR on the multiplex PCR reads and lists one entry per CDR3 protein. Here the sample spans 4,600 or so distinct CDR3 sequences, about a third being singletons. Genomic DNA extracted from bulk tumor tissue served as template. A total of around 590 ng was used per sample. Surgical sampling yielded several biopsies per primary tumor (spaced far apart). Their non-small cell lung cancer was newly diagnosed and untreated, and the patients underwent curative surgery. Material: lung tumor tissue. These TCRs come from a woman aged 50 to 65 with non-small cell lung cancer.

Only one count was recorded for this clonotype. V gene TRBV4-2 combines with J gene TRBJ2-1; 8 bases agree with TRBD2. CDR1 LGHNA and CDR2 YNFKEQ come from the germline V gene. Trimming took 2 bases from V and 5 from J; bases not matched to a gene: 14. This CDR3 region has 18 residues. CDR3 protein: CASSQSIGIVAGNNEQFF. The CDR3 bases are TGTGCCAGCAGCCAATCTATCGGGATAGTAGCGGGGAACAATGAGCAGTTCTTC.

This clonotype was detected once. The chain links TRBV20-1 to TRBJ2-7; 10 nucleotides match TRBD2. Per germline, CDR1 DFQATT and CDR2 SNEGSKA (reference sequence). The CDR3 length is 15 residues. Trimming at V came to 6 bases and at J to 2 bases, leaving 10 bases not matched to a gene. Written as DNA, the CDR3 is TGCAGTGCCCACGAACTAGCGGGATCCACCTACGAGCAGTACTTC. Amino acid sequence: CSAHELAGSTYEQYF.

On this clonotype itself: This may come from a read error, since a much larger clone is one base off. V and J are TRBV12-3 or TRBV12-4 and TRBJ1-2, with a weak D call TRBD1 (5 bases). This CDR3 contains 13 residues. The germline V and J ends were trimmed by 9 bases and 7 bases, with 18 bases remaining between them. This chain's CDR3 is CARSEGLPLGYTF. CDR3 in DNA: TGTGCCAGAAGTGAGGGACTGCCCCTTGGCTACACCTTC.

This clonotype turned up a few times. Just one base apart from a much larger clone, this may be a read error. The CDR3 protein is CASILGPISTEQYF. CDR3 nucleotides: TGTGCCAGCATTTTAGGGCCGATCTCGACCGAGCAGTACTTC. This sequence joins TRBV12-3 or TRBV12-4 and TRBJ2-7; D is ambiguous. This CDR3 comprises 14 residues.

This clonotype was counted only a few times. The chain couples TRBV10-1 to TRBJ2-1; the D is unclear. CDR1 and CDR2 (germline): WNHNN, SYGVQD (reference sequence). The V and J ends lost 3 bases and 8 bases respectively, with 11 bases between them. The CDR3 has 13 residues. The CDR3 DNA reads TGCGCCAGCAGTGAAACCCTTTACGATGAGCAGTTCTTC. This encodes CASSETLYDEQFF.

Remarks on this clonotype: A much larger clone differs from this one at a single base, so this may be a read error. The chain employs TRBV24-1 and TRBJ2-1; 10 nucleotides match TRBD2. Trimming at V came to 4 bases and at J to 13 bases, leaving 12 bases not matched to a gene. The CDR3 spans 15 residues. Germline CDR1 reads KGHDR; CDR2 reads SFDVKD. The CDR3 loop is CATSEPWSGGAQQFF. CDR3 nucleotides: TGTGCCACCAGTGAACCTTGGAGCGGGGGGGCCCAACAGTTCTTC.

By share, this clonotype ranks as medium-sized. The chain has TRBV12-3 or TRBV12-4 and TRBJ2-2; 7 nucleotides match TRBD2. V shed 5 bases, J shed 0 bases, and the junction held 12 bases outside the gene matches. The CDR3 sequence is 18 residues long. The CDR3 region has the DNA TGTGCCAGCAGTCCGTATAAGGGGACTACCCCGAACACCGGGGAGCTGTTTTTT. Translation: CASSPYKGTTPNTGELFF.

The V gene is TRBV14, the J gene TRBJ1-2; D is ambiguous. The CDR3 is made up of 16 amino acids. Germline V CDR1 and CDR2: SGHDN, FVKESK. V lost 2 bases and J lost 7, with 20 bases in between. The CDR3 DNA follows: TGTGCCAGCAGCCAAATTGGGAGGGTAAATTTGGCTGGCTACACCTTC. It codes for CASSQIGRVNLAGYTF. The whole variable domain, remainder taken from reference TRBV14 and TRBJ1-2, is EAGVTQFPSHSVIEKGQTVTLRCDPISGHDNLYWYRRVMGKEIKFLLHFVKESKQDESGMPNNRFLAERTGGTYSTLKVQPAELEDSGVYFCASSQIGRVNLAGYTFGSGTRLTVV.

This clonotype is medium-sized within its sample. The chain employs TRBV20-1 and TRBJ1-5; 8 bases align to TRBD1. Trimming cost V 6 bases and J 2 bases; bases outside gene matches: 6. Germline V gives CDR1 DFQATT, CDR2 SNEGSKA (reference sequence). CDR3 length: 14 amino acids. In nucleotides, the CDR3 is TGCAGTGCGCCTAAGGGACAGGGCAATCAGCCCCAGCATTTT. Translation: CSAPKGQGNQPQHF.

This clonotype qualifies as medium-sized. The rearrangement joins TRBV5-1 to TRBJ2-3; unclear D gene. Germline V lookup: CDR1 SGHRS, CDR2 YFSETQ. The CDR3 is 11 residues long. The V and J ends lost 9 bases and 3 bases respectively, with 8 bases between them. CDR3 region: CATPQTDTQYF. The CDR3 region has the DNA TGCGCCACACCTCAAACAGATACGCAGTATTTT.

The V gene is TRBV6-5, the J gene TRBJ1-1; 7 bases map to TRBD1. The germline V gene encodes CDR1 MNHEY and CDR2 SVGAGI. Trimming removed 2 bases from V and 5 bases from J; junction bases left unmatched: 5. This CDR3 is built from 14 residues. CDR3 sequence reads: CASSYRGGRTEAFF. CDR3 sequence (DNA): TGTGCCAGCAGTTACAGAGGGGGCCGGACTGAAGCTTTCTTT.

Within the sample, this clonotype is medium-sized. CDR3 amino acids: CASSLGRQARNSPLHF. CDR3 DNA: TGCGCCAGCAGCTTGGGACGGCAAGCGAGGAATTCACCCCTCCACTTT. The chain has TRBV5-1 and TRBJ1-6; D unclear. CDR3 length: 16 amino acids. Trimming shortened V by 0 bases and J by 7 bases, and 14 bases separated the two germline ends. Germline V lookup: CDR1 SGHRS, CDR2 YFSETQ.

The gene calls are TRBV27 and TRBJ2-7; tentatively, D is TRBD2 (6 bases). The CDR3 is 15 residues long. V lost 3 bases to trimming and J lost 3 bases, with 15 bases between them. CDR1 and CDR2 from the germline V gene are MNHEY and SMNVEV (reference sequence). CDR3 DNA: TGTGCCAGCAGTTTGGGCCCGGAGGGGATCTACGAGCAGTACTTC. Protein product: CASSLGPEGIYEQYF.

The V call is TRBV6-2 or TRBV6-3, the J call TRBJ2-1; D possibly corresponds to TRBD1 (6 bases). Trimming pared 5 bases from V and 1 base from J, leaving 12 bases between. Germline V gene sequence: CDR1 MNHEY, CDR2 SVGEGT. CDR3 length: 15 amino acids. In nucleotides, the CDR3 is TGTGCCAGCAGTGTAAGACAGGTGTCCTACAATGAGCAGTTCTTC. Protein: CASSVRQVSYNEQFF.

The rearrangement joins TRBV7-2 to TRBJ2-7; D gene unclear. With 5 bases removed from V and 3 bases from J, the gap between germline ends came to 20 bases. The CDR3 extends over 16 amino acids. CDR1 and CDR2 from the germline V gene are SGHTA and FQGNSA. The CDR3: CASSPKIHPEYYEQYF. CDR3 bases: TGTGCCAGCAGCCCTAAGATCCATCCGGAATACTACGAGCAGTACTTC.

This clonotype occurred a few times. The rearrangement joins TRBV5-6 to TRBJ2-1; D may be TRBD1 (5 bases). The CDR3 is 13 residues long. Germline V lookup: CDR1 SGHDT, CDR2 YYEEEE. Trimming left V 3 bases short and J 7 bases short, with 11 bases between. The CDR3 protein is CASSSPRVNEQFF. CDR3 in DNA: TGTGCCAGCAGCTCCCCCAGGGTGAATGAGCAGTTCTTC.

This clonotype was picked up many times. The rearrangement joins TRBV7-9 to TRBJ2-6; D is unclear. Germline V CDR1 and CDR2: SEHNR, FQNEAQ (reference sequence). The CDR3 has 16 amino acids. Trimming left V 1 base short and J 0 bases short, with 7 bases between. DNA of the CDR3: TGTGCCAGCAGCTTAGGGGTCGGCTCTGGGGCCAACGTCCTGACTTTC. Translating gives CASSLGVGSGANVLTF.

Sample share makes this clonotype medium-sized (0.01 to 0.1%). The gene calls are TRBV10-3 and TRBJ2-1, with D maybe TRBD2 (5 bases). Trimming shortened V by 3 bases and J by 9 bases, and 6 bases separated the two germline ends. Germline CDR1 and CDR2: ENHRY and SYGVKD. The CDR3 runs to 11 residues. The CDR3 DNA reads TGTGCCATCAGTGATGGAGGTGAGCAGTTCTTC. It encodes CAISDGGEQFF.

V is TRBV7-8 and J is TRBJ1-5, with D perhaps TRBD1 (5 bases). Germline CDR1 is SGHVS and CDR2 is FQNEAQ. The CDR3 covers 16 residues. Trimming took off 5 bases at V and 5 bases at J, with 19 bases between the two ends. CDR3 in amino acids: CASSQERGPGDQPQHF. CDR3 nucleotide sequence: TGTGCCAGCAGCCAAGAGAGGGGACCCGGGGATCAGCCCCAGCATTTT.

This clonotype appeared a single time. CDR3 nucleotide sequence: TGTGCCACGTCGTCCCTAGTGGGGACGAGCAATGAGCAGTTCTTC. It encodes CATSSLVGTSNEQFF. The V call is TRBV10-3, the J call TRBJ2-1; D is perhaps TRBD1 or TRBD2 (5 bases each). V lost 10 bases and J lost 6, with 22 bases in between. This CDR3 contains 15 residues. From germline, CDR1 is ENHRY and CDR2 SYGVKD.

In this sample, this clonotype turned up many times. The rearrangement joins TRBV3-1 to TRBJ2-2; tentative D call: TRBD1 (6 bases). The V end lost 1 base, the J end lost 0 bases, and 15 bases lay between the germline ends. CDR3 length: 18 residues. Per germline, CDR1 LGHDT and CDR2 YNNKEL (reference sequence). For the CDR3, the DNA is TGTGCCAGCAGCCAAGGTCTAGGGGGTGCCACGAACACCGGGGAGCTGTTTTTT. Its protein is CASSQGLGGATNTGELFF.

About this clonotype: Just one base apart from a much larger clone, this may be a read error. This chain uses TRBV7-6 with TRBJ1-4, with a tentative D call TRBD1 (6 bases). Germline V CDR1 and CDR2: SGHVS, FNYEAQ. CDR3 size: 15 residues. Trimming cost V 5 bases and J 7 bases, with 17 bases left between them. CDR3 nucleotides: TGTGCCAGCAGCCTGAACAGGGCGGGTATTGAAAAACTGTTTTTT. Protein sequence: CASSLNRAGIEKLFF.

This chain connects TRBV11-2 to TRBJ2-4; D call uncertain. The germline V gene encodes CDR1 SGHAT and CDR2 FQNNGV. V gave up 4 bases and J gave up 1 base, with 17 bases separating them. The CDR3 spans 17 residues. The CDR3 is CASSSSLSLSAKNIQYF. For the CDR3, the DNA is TGTGCCAGCAGCTCATCACTAAGCCTCTCGGCCAAAAACATTCAGTACTTC.

This chain links TRBV27 with TRBJ1-2; TRBD1 might be the D (6 bases). The V gene's germline CDR1 is MNHEY and CDR2 SMNVEV (reference sequence). V dropped 5 bases and J dropped 14 bases, with 18 bases sitting between them. This CDR3 is 12 amino acids long. Written as DNA, the CDR3 is TGTGCCAGCAGTCCCCCGGGACACCGATGGACCTTC. Its protein product is CASSPPGHRWTF.

This clonotype is classed as medium-sized. V and J are TRBV15 and TRBJ2-7, with 10 positions matching TRBD2. This CDR3 has 15 residues. V was pared by 5 bases and J by 6 bases, with 10 bases of the junction left unmatched. Per germline, CDR1 LNHNV and CDR2 YYDKDF (reference sequence). Here the CDR3 DNA reads TGTGCCACCAGCCGTGGGACTAGCGCTTTCAGCGAGCAGTACTTC. Encoded protein: CATSRGTSAFSEQYF.

This chain joins TRBV6-1 and TRBJ2-7, with TRBD1 identical over 7 bases. Trimming cost V 5 bases and J 4 bases; bases outside gene matches: 5. The CDR3 contains 13 residues. Germline CDR1 and CDR2: MNHNS and SASEGT. CDR3 sequence: CASSFNRGYEQYF. Written as DNA, the CDR3 is TGTGCCAGCAGTTTCAACAGGGGTTACGAGCAGTACTTC.